The entry that follows covers one T cell receptor beta chain sequence. The antigen is undetermined. This CDR3 has 14 amino acids. Germline values: CDR1 LNHDA, CDR2 SQIVND (reference sequence). V trimming: 5 bases; J trimming: 4 bases; junction bases outside the gene matches: 4. The sample comes from a study of cytomegalovirus exposure and HLA in healthy donors. General study points: When analyzed later, a missense DCLRE1C variant was found to be linked to TCR beta V- and J-gene trimming.

The PCR ran on 60 Vbeta and 13 Jbeta primers. The method was immunoSEQ multiplex PCR; TCRdb's version includes in-frame clones alone and lacks a portion of them. The data contain just under 95,000 clones, more than 75% of them singletons. The chain employs TRBV19 and TRBJ2-2, with 7 positions matching TRBD1. The sequence was collected from a human donor in good health. The specimen sequenced was PBMCs. Here the CDR3 DNA reads TGTGCCAGTAGTTCCGGACAGGCCACCGGGGAGCTGTTTTTT. Protein sequence: CASSSGQATGELFF. The full variable domain, rest sourced from reference TRBV19 and TRBJ2-2, is DGGITQSPKYLFRKEGQNVTLSCEQNLNHDAMYWYRQDPGQGLRLIYYSQIVNDFQKGDIAEGYSVSREKKESFPLTVTSAQKNPTAFYLCASSSGQATGELFFGEGSRLTVL.